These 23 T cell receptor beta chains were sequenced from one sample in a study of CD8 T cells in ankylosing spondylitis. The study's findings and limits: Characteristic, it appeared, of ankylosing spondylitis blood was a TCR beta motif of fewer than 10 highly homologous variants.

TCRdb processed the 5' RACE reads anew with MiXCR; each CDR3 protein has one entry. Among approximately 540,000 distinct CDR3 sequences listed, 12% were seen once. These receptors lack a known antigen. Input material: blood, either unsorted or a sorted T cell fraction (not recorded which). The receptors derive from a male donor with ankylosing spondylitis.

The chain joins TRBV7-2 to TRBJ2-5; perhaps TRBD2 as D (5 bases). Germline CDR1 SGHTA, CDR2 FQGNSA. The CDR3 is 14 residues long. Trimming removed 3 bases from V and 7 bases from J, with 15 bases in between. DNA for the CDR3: TGTGCCAGCAGCTTTGGCGAACTGGCGGGGACCCAGTACTTC. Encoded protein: CASSFGELAGTQYF.

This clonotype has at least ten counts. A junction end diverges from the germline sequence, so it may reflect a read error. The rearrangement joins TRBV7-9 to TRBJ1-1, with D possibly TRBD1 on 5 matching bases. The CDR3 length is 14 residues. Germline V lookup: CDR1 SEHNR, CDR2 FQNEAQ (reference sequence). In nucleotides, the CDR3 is TGCGCCAGCAGCTTGGCAGGGCGGAACACTGAAGCTTTCTTT. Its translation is CASSLAGRNTEAFF.

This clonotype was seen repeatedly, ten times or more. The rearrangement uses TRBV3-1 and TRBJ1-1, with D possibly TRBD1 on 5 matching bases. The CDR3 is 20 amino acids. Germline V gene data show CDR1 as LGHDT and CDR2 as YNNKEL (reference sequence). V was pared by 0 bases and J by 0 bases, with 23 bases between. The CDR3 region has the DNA TGTGCCAGCAGCCAAGATTCTAGGGTCTCGGGGGGAAAGGTGAACACTGAAGCTTTCTTT. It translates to CASSQDSRVSGGKVNTEAFF.

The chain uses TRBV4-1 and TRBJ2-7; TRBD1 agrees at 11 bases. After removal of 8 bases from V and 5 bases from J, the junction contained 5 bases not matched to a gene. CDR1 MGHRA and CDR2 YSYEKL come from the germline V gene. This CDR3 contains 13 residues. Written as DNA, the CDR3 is TGCGCCAGCCGGGACAGGGGGGTCCACGAGCAGTACGTC. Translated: CASRDRGVHEQYV.

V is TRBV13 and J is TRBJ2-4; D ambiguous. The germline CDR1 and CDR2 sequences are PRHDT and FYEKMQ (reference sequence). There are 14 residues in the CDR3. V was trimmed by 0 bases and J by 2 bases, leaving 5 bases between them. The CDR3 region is CASSLGMTKNIQYF. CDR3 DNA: TGTGCCAGCAGCTTAGGGATGACCAAAAACATTCAGTACTTC. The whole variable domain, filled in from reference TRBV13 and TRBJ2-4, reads AAGVIQSPRHLIKEKRETATLKCYPIPRHDTVYWYQQGPGQDPQFLISFYEKMQSDKGSIPDRFSAQQFSDYHSELNMSSLELGDSALYFCASSLGMTKNIQYFGAGTRLSVL.

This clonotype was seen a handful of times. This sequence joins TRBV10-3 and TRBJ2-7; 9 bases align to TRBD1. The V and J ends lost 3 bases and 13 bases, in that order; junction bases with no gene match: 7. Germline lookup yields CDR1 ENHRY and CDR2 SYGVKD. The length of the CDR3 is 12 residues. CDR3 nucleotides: TGTGCCATCAGTGACCCTACAGGGGGCAATTACGTC. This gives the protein CAISDPTGGNYV.

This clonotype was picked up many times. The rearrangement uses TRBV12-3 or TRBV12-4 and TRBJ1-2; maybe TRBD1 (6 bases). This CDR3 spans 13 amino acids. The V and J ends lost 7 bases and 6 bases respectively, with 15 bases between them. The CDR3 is CASKRTAMDGYTF. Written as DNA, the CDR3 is TGTGCCAGCAAGAGGACAGCTATGGATGGCTACACCTTC.

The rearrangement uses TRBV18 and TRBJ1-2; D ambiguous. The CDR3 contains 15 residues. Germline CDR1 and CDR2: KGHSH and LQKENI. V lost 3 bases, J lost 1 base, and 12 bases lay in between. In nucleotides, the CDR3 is TGTGCCAGCTCACCTACGACGGATCTTAACTATGGCTACACCTTC. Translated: CASSPTTDLNYGYTF.

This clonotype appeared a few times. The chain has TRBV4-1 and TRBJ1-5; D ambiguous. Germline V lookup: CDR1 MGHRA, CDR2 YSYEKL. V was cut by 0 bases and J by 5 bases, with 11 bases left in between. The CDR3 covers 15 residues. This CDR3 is CASSQDWRMDQPQHF. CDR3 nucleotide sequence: TGCGCCAGCAGCCAAGATTGGAGGATGGATCAGCCCCAGCATTTT.

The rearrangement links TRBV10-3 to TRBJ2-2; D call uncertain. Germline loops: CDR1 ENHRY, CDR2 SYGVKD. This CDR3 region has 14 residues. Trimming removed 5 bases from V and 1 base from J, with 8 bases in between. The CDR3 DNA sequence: TGTGCCATCAGTAAAACAGAGAACACCGGGGAGCTGTTTTTT. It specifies CAISKTENTGELFF.

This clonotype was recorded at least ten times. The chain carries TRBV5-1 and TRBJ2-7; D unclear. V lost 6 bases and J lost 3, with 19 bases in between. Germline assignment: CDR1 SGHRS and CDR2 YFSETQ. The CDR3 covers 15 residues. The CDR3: CASNRGVGGDYEQYF. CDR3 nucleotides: TGCGCCAGCAACAGAGGCGTTGGTGGAGACTACGAGCAGTACTTC.

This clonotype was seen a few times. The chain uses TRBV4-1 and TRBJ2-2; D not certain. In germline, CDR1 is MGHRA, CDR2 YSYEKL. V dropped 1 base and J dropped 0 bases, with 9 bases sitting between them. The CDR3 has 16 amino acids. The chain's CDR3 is CASSQVVGTNTGELFF. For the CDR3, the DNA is TGCGCCAGCAGCCAAGTTGTGGGGACGAACACCGGGGAGCTGTTTTTT.

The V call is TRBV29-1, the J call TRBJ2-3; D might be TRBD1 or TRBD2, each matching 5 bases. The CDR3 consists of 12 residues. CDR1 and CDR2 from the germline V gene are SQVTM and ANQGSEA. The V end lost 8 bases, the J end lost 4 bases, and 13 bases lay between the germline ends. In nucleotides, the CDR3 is TGCAGCCTTCGGAAGGGACCAGATACGCAGTATTTT. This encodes CSLRKGPDTQYF.

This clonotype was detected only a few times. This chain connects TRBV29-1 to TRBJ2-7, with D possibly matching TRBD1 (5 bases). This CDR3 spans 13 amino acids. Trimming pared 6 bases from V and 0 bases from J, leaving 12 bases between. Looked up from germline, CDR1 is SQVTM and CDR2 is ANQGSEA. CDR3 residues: CSVTPTGSYEQYV. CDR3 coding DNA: TGCAGCGTGACCCCCACAGGCTCCTACGAGCAGTACGTC.

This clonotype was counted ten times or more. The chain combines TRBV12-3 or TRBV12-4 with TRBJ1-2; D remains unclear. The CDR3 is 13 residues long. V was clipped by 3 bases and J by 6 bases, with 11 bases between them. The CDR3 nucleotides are TGTGCCAGCAGTTTTGGAACGGTGGATGGCTACACCTTC. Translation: CASSFGTVDGYTF.

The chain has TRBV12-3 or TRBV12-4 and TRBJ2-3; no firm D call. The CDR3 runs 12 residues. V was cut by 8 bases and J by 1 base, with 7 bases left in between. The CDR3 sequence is CASRPGTDTQYF. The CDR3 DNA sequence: TGTGCCAGCCGACCGGGCACAGATACGCAGTATTTT.

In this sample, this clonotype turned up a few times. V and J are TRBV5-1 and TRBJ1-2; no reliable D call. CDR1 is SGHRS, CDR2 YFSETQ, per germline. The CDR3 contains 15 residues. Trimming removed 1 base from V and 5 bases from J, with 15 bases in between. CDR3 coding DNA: TGCGCCAGCAGCTTGTTTTCAACGGTAACTTATGGCTACACCTTC. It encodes CASSLFSTVTYGYTF.

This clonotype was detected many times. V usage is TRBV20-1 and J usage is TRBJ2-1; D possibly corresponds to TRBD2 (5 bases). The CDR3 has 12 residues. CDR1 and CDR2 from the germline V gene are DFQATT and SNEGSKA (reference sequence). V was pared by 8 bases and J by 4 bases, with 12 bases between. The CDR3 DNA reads TGCAGTTCGAGAGGGCTTTACAATGAGCAGTTCTTC. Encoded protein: CSSRGLYNEQFF.

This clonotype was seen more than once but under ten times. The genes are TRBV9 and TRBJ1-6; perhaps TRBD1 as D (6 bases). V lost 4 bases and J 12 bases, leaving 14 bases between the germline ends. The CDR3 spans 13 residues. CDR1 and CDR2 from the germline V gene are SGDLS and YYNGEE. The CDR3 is CASSPLGGQPLHF. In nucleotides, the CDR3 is TGTGCCAGCAGCCCACTAGGGGGGCAACCCCTCCACTTT.

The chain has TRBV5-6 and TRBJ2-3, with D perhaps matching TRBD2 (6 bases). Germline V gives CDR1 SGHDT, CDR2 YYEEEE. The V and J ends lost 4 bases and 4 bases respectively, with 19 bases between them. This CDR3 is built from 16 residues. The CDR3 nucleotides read TGTGCCAGCAGCCCGGGAGCGGGTCCCCTCCCAGATACGCAGTATTTT. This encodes CASSPGAGPLPDTQYF. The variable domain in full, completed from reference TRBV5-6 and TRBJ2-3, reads DAGVTQSPTHLIKTRGQQVTLRCSPKSGHDTVSWYQQALGQGPQFIFQYYEEEERQRGNFPDRFSGHQFPNYSSELNVNALLLGDSALYLCASSPGAGPLPDTQYFGPGTRLTVL.

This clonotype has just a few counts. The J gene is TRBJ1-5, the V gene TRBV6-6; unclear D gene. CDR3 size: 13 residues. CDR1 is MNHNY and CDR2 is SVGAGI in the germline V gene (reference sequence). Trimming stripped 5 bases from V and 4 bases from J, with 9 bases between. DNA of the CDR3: TGTGCCAGCAGTACAGAGACAAATCAGCCCCAGCATTTT. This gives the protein CASSTETNQPQHF.

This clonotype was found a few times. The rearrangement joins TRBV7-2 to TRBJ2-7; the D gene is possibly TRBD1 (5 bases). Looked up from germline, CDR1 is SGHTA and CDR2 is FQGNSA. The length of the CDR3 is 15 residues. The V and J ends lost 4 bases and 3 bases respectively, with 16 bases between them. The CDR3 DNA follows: TGTGCCAGCAGCTGGACGTCAGGGATGGACTACGAGCAGTACGTC. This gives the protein CASSWTSGMDYEQYV.

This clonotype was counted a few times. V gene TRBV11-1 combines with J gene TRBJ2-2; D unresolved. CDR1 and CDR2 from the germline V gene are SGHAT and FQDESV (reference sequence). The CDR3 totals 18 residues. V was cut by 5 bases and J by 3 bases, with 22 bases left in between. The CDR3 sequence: CASSRYGLRVSDTGELFF. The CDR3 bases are TGTGCCAGCAGCCGGTATGGGTTACGAGTGTCGGACACCGGGGAGCTGTTTTTT.